This TCR beta chain was documented in a study of PD-1 blockade in classical Hodgkin lymphoma (dated by TCRdb to the early 2020s). Study-wide context: Nivolumab dosing was 3 mg/kg intravenously every 2 weeks, continuing until either disease progression or unacceptable toxicity. A peripheral blood immune signature of response to PD-1 blockade in classical Hodgkin lymphoma was defined using TCR beta sequencing and CyTOF. Results the study describes overall, beyond this receptor: A significant rise by C4D1 was seen in CD4+ but not CD8+ TCR diversity (p=0.0027 vs p=0.16), with the rise being most apparent in complete responders (p=0.02). Baseline TCR diversity was reported to be lower in newly diagnosed patients than in healthy donors, and even lower in relapsed/refractory patients. Trial patients achieving complete response had baseline diversity similar to newly diagnosed patients, whereas partial responders and progressors had significantly lower diversity. The study covered only a single clinical trial cohort, and the causes of the repertoire differences, possibly disease activity or prior therapy, were still not defined. Patients starting nivolumab less than 1 year after ASCT had lower diversity and were excluded from later analyses to avoid confounding by immune reconstitution.

V and J lose 4 bases and 0 bases, and a span of 11 bases separates them. The CDR3 numbers 16 residues from cysteine through phenylalanine. The sequence is cut down to CDR3 DNA, 48 bases in frame from base 1. CDR1 and CDR2 (SGHRS, YFSETQ) derive from the germline V gene. Details on this clone: Its cognate antigen has yet to be identified. No base-level quality is on record; no much larger clone is a single base apart.

Genomic DNA was isolated using the Qiagen DNeasy kit from unsorted PBMCs as well as from negatively selected CD4+ and CD8+ fractions. Using primers that anneal to V and J segments, immunoSEQ multiplex PCR amplified the TCR beta CDR3 regions. A synthetic immune receptor repertoire was used to minimize amplification bias, and remaining bias was computationally removed after sequencing. The authors' pipeline ran thus. Custom Python scripts were used to quantify repertoire diversity as the Shannon entropy index. Unsorted, CD4+ and CD8+ repertoires were analyzed separately, except in combined analyses where CD4+ and CD8+ sequences were merged in silico. A clone was considered expanded if an increase in frequency of at least 2-fold after treatment relative to C1D1 was found, and a pseudocount of 0.5 was applied to clones undetected at baseline. Singleton clones were defined as clones with 0 or 1 copy at C1D1, and non-singleton clones were defined as clones with 2 or more copies. Clones expanded in unsorted samples were assigned a CD4+, CD8+ or unknown annotation through matching of protein sequences in sorted samples from the same patient. Wilcoxon tests on paired samples were used to test diversity changes from C1D1 to C4D1. TCRdb provides this immuneACCESS table in a form limited to in-frame rearrangements. Some clones are lacking; in checked studies, under half of them reflect an unresolved V gene, and why the rest are absent is not known. The DNA was the basis for D and trimming; V, J and clone size are from that table. A total of approximately 61,000 clones appear in this sample, 87% of them only once. The ten largest make up over 7.5% of the sample.

The sample's time point label is to be understood as: cycle 4 day 1 (C4D1), after 6 weeks of nivolumab. Relapse after autologous stem cell transplantation had occurred in all trial patients, and cohorts A, B and C were distinguished by prior brentuximab vedotin exposure. A total of under 70 patients with relapsed/refractory classical Hodgkin lymphoma made up the trial cohort, and each patient's best overall response was complete response, partial response or progressive disease. Trial patients were treated with single-agent nivolumab in the multi-cohort phase II CheckMate 205 trial. An independent review committee assessed best overall response by applying the 2007 International Working Group response criteria. Trial PBMCs were collected immediately before nivolumab initiation (C1D1) and during therapy at cycle 2 day 1 and cycle 4 day 1. Peripheral blood was collected in 8 mL Vacutainer Cell Preparation Tubes, from which PBMCs were isolated by centrifugation and then cryopreserved.

The receptor comes from a human donor with classical Hodgkin lymphoma. The starting material was peripheral blood mononuclear cells (PBMCs), obtained before the fourth cycle of nivolumab. Recombination joined TRBV5-1 with TRBJ1-6; a confident D gene designation cannot be given. CDR3 sequence: CASSPTVSSYNSPLHF. The DNA reads TGCGCCAGCAGCCCCACGGTGAGCTCCTATAATTCACCCCTCCACTTT.